This entry lists 19 T cell receptor beta chains sequenced from one sample in a study of OX40 agonist ivuxolimab in advanced cancers. Profiling relied on immunoSEQ multiplex PCR, and the TCRdb table lists in-frame clones only, not all of them. The table lists roughly 74,000 clones, about 90% of them singletons. The specimen was CD4+ or CD8+ T cells sorted from blood, collected in a trial of the OX40 agonist ivuxolimab. These receptors originate from an adult with an advanced solid tumor such as melanoma, head and neck, liver or kidney cancer.

There are many counts of this clone. The same CDR3 is also encoded by other DNA sequences in this sample. The chain uses TRBV27 and TRBJ2-1; TRBD2 might be the D (5 bases). Trimming pared 0 bases from V and 6 bases from J, leaving 6 bases between. The germline V gene has CDR1 MNHEY and CDR2 SMNVEV (reference sequence). The CDR3 length is 13 residues. The CDR3 bases are TGTGCCAGCAGTTTATCAGGGAGCAATGAGCAGTTCTTC. Protein product: CASSLSGSNEQFF.

This clone was found a few times. CDR3 sequence (DNA): TGTGCCAGCAGCCCCCGGGACGTCTCTGGAAACACCATATATTTT. It codes for CASSPRDVSGNTIYF. The V gene is TRBV7-2, the J gene TRBJ1-3; the D gene is possibly TRBD1 (5 bases). V lost 5 bases and J 0 bases, leaving 11 bases between the germline ends. CDR3 length: 15 residues. CDR1 and CDR2 from the germline V gene are SGHTA and FQGNSA.

CDR3 in DNA: TGTGCCAGCAGTTACAGGGAAGGTCACACTGAAGCTTTCTTT. Translating gives CASSYREGHTEAFF. The chain has TRBV6-5 and TRBJ1-1; D uncertain. This CDR3 is 14 amino acids long. V gave up 2 bases and J gave up 3 bases, with 10 bases separating them. The germline gives CDR1 MNHEY, CDR2 SVGAGI.

The gene calls are TRBV2 and TRBJ1-3, with D hard to call. Per the germline V gene, CDR1 is SNHLY and CDR2 is FYNNEI. Trimming took off 3 bases at V and 2 bases at J, with 14 bases between the two ends. The CDR3 contains 16 residues. The CDR3 nucleotides read TGTGCCAGCAGTGAGTACACCCTGGCCCCTGGAAACACCATATATTTT. Its translation is CASSEYTLAPGNTIYF.

The chain is built from TRBV18 and TRBJ2-7; D possibly corresponds to TRBD1 (6 bases). Deletions cut 3 bases from V and 3 bases from J, with 18 bases between. CDR3 length: 16 residues. In germline, CDR1 is KGHSH, CDR2 LQKENI. DNA for the CDR3: TGTGCCAGCTCACCGGCGGACAGAGCGACCATCTACGAGCAGTACTTC. Its protein is CASSPADRATIYEQYF.

The chain joins TRBV5-1 to TRBJ1-2; 12 nucleotides agree with TRBD1. CDR1 SGHRS and CDR2 YFSETQ come from the germline V gene. CDR3 length: 14 residues. With V trimmed by 0 bases and J by 8 bases, 2 bases remained unmatched. CDR3: CASSLVGTGGGYTF. The CDR3 DNA is TGCGCCAGCAGCTTGGTCGGGACAGGGGGCGGCTACACCTTC.

The CDR3 spells CASSQGELAGENTGELFF. The CDR3 region has the DNA TGTGCCAGCAGCCAAGGAGAACTAGCGGGAGAGAACACCGGGGAGCTGTTTTTT. The J gene is TRBJ2-2, the V gene TRBV4-2, with 11 bases identical to TRBD2. The junction had 5 bases not matched to a gene; V was cut back by 1 base and J by 1 base. From germline, CDR1 is LGHNA and CDR2 YNFKEQ. The CDR3 runs to 18 residues.

The rearrangement joins TRBV13 to TRBJ1-4; 7 positions agree with TRBD1. Germline lookup yields CDR1 PRHDT and CDR2 FYEKMQ (reference sequence). The V segment lost 5 bases and the J segment 5 bases; nucleotides outside the gene matches: 20. The CDR3 has 19 amino acids. The chain's CDR3 is CASSPRTGARAWRNEKLFF. As DNA, the CDR3 is TGTGCCAGCAGCCCCCGGACAGGCGCTCGAGCATGGCGGAATGAAAAACTGTTTTTT. Based on the CDR3 plus reference TRBV13 and TRBJ1-4, the full variable domain is AAGVIQSPRHLIKEKRETATLKCYPIPRHDTVYWYQQGPGQDPQFLISFYEKMQSDKGSIPDRFSAQQFSDYHSELNMSSLELGDSALYFCASSPRTGARAWRNEKLFFGSGTQLSVL.

V usage is TRBV7-6 and J usage is TRBJ2-1; D possibly uses TRBD1 or TRBD2 (6 bases each). Deletions cut 3 bases from V and 0 bases from J, with 12 bases between. CDR1 and CDR2 (germline): SGHVS, FNYEAQ. The CDR3 spans 16 residues. CDR3 protein: CASSFGEGGSYNEQFF. CDR3 nucleotides: TGTGCCAGCAGCTTTGGTGAGGGGGGCTCCTACAATGAGCAGTTCTTC. The whole variable domain, filled in from reference TRBV7-6 and TRBJ2-1, reads GAGVSQSPRYKVTKRGQDVALRCDPISGHVSLYWYRQALGQGPEFLTYFNYEAQQDKSGLPNDRFSAERPEGSISTLTIQRTEQRDSAMYRCASSFGEGGSYNEQFFGPGTRLTVL.

The chain links TRBV5-1 to TRBJ1-5; D perhaps matches TRBD1 (5 bases). V lost 0 bases to trimming and J lost 3 bases, with 10 bases between them. Germline V gene lookup returns CDR1 SGHRS and CDR2 YFSETQ. This CDR3 comprises 15 residues. For the CDR3, the DNA is TGCGCCAGCAGCTTGGCCGGGGGGTACAATCAGCCCCAGCATTTT. This translates into CASSLAGGYNQPQHF.

The chain carries TRBV11-2 and TRBJ1-1, with a tentative D call TRBD1 (5 bases). Between the trimmed V and J ends, which lost 0 bases and 0 bases, there was a span of 11 bases. Germline CDR1 reads SGHAT; CDR2 reads FQNNGV. The CDR3 loop spans 16 amino acids. CDR3 in amino acids: CASSLEPRGLNTEAFF. As DNA, the CDR3 is TGTGCCAGCAGCTTAGAACCCCGGGGCTTGAACACTGAAGCTTTCTTT.

The chain couples TRBV5-1 to TRBJ1-2, with 10 bases identical to TRBD1. Per the germline V gene, CDR1 is SGHRS and CDR2 is YFSETQ. This CDR3 contains 13 residues. Losses at the gene ends were 5 bases for V and 8 bases for J; bases not matched to a gene: 6. The CDR3 region has the DNA TGCGCCAGCAGGGGACAGGGGATTGGGGGCTACACCTTC. This translates into CASRGQGIGGYTF.

The table lists this clone with a count of one. This chain joins TRBV7-6 and TRBJ1-1; D is unresolved. The CDR3 is made up of 15 amino acids. Trimming cost V 0 bases and J 1 base, with 9 bases left between them. In germline, CDR1 is SGHVS, CDR2 FNYEAQ. The CDR3: CASSLAGGRNTEAFF. CDR3 in DNA: TGTGCCAGCAGCTTAGCAGGTGGGAGGAACACTGAAGCTTTCTTT.

This sequence joins TRBV7-2 and TRBJ2-7; a possible D gene is TRBD1 (6 bases). Germline loops: CDR1 SGHTA, CDR2 FQGNSA. Deletions cut 1 base from V and 4 bases from J, with 14 bases between. This CDR3 contains 15 residues. CDR3 sequence: CASSLELTGGYEQYF. CDR3 nucleotides: TGTGCCAGCAGCTTAGAGCTGACAGGAGGATACGAGCAGTACTTC.

The chain links TRBV27 to TRBJ2-2; no firm D call. CDR1 and CDR2 (germline): MNHEY, SMNVEV (reference sequence). The V end lost 9 bases, the J end lost 5 bases, and 16 bases lay between the germline ends. The length of the CDR3 is 14 residues. CDR3 DNA sequence: TGTGCCAGTACGGTGACCTCTGGGACCGGGGAGCTGTTTTTT. It codes for CASTVTSGTGELFF.

The V call is TRBV11-2, the J call TRBJ2-3; D unresolved. CDR1 SGHAT and CDR2 FQNNGV come from the germline V gene. Trimming took off 4 bases at V and 2 bases at J, with 4 bases between the two ends. The CDR3 is 12 amino acids. CDR3 DNA sequence: TGTGCCAGCAGCTCCCTCACAGATACGCAGTATTTT. It yields the protein CASSSLTDTQYF.

The rearrangement joins TRBV7-8 to TRBJ2-1, with D tentatively TRBD2 (6 bases). With 11 bases removed from V and 0 bases from J, the gap between germline ends came to 11 bases. Germline loops: CDR1 SGHVS, CDR2 FQNEAQ. The CDR3 totals 13 residues. The CDR3 here is CAGGWSSYNEQFF. Written as DNA, the CDR3 is TGTGCCGGGGGGTGGAGCTCCTACAATGAGCAGTTCTTC.

This chain uses TRBV4-1 with TRBJ1-5; perhaps TRBD1 as D (6 bases). Between the trimmed V and J ends, which lost 1 base and 6 bases, there was a span of 13 bases. The length of the CDR3 is 15 residues. CDR1 and CDR2 (germline): MGHRA, YSYEKL. CDR3 nucleotides: TGCGCCAGCAGCCAAGTGCCGGGGGCGGGTCAGCCCCAGCATTTT. It specifies CASSQVPGAGQPQHF.

This clone came up once. V is TRBV5-6 and J is TRBJ1-4; D might be TRBD1 (6 bases). Germline V gene lookup returns CDR1 SGHDT and CDR2 YYEEEE. The CDR3 length is 15 residues. V was cut by 4 bases and J by 7 bases, with 17 bases left in between. Here the CDR3 reads CASSAEQGNSEKLFF. CDR3 nucleotide sequence: TGTGCCAGCAGCGCTGAACAGGGCAATAGTGAAAAACTGTTTTTT.